The text below deals with one T cell receptor (beta chain). This record belongs to a study of control samples from healthy donors and cancer patients. Assay used: immunoSEQ multiplex PCR; TCRdb lists only in-frame clones, some missing. The data show some 20,000 clones, with around nine tenths seen just once and over 7.5% held by the top ten. This CDR3 is 18 amino acids long. The germline V gene encodes CDR1 SGHTA and CDR2 FQGTGA. V lost 1 base and J lost 2; bases outside the gene matches: 14. J is TRBJ2-7 and V is TRBV7-3; 7 bases agree with TRBD2. Sequenced input: PBMCs. The sequence came from an older woman with head and neck cancer. CDR3 DNA sequence: TGTGCCAGCAGCTTAAGTCCATGGTCCCCTAGCGGAGCCTACGAGCAGTACTTC. Protein: CASSLSPWSPSGAYEQYF.